These 8 T cell receptor beta chains share one sample of origin, sequenced in a study of blood T cell repertoires in COVID-19 (TCRdb year 2020). Receptor amplification or capture employed the immunoSEQ multiplex PCR assay. TCRdb limited this immuneACCESS table to in-frame rearrangements with V and J called. A share of clones is missing; checked studies link under half to unresolved V genes, and the rest is unexplained. The sample profile shows about 180,000 clones; about 86% of them were found once. The ten largest account for 20% of the sample. The sequenced sample was peripheral blood. Every receptor here comes from a man in his sixties or seventies with active or convalescent COVID-19.

This clone was found once. This chain connects TRBV24-1 to TRBJ2-2; 7 bases fit TRBD2. The CDR3 length is 15 residues. Germline assignment: CDR1 KGHDR and CDR2 SFDVKD. The V segment lost 6 bases and the J segment 4 bases; nucleotides outside the gene matches: 7. The CDR3 reads CATSRSGGGTGELFF. The CDR3 nucleotides read TGTGCCACCAGTAGGTCGGGAGGCGGCACCGGGGAGCTGTTTTTT.

The chain employs TRBV4-3 and TRBJ2-5; 8 bases map to TRBD1. Germline CDR1 and CDR2: LGHNA and YSLEER. Losses at the gene ends were 4 bases for V and 4 bases for J; bases not matched to a gene: 8. The CDR3 spans 15 residues. The CDR3 DNA is TGCGCCAGCAGCCTAGAGAGCAGGGGGCTAGAGACCCAGTACTTC. Protein product: CASSLESRGLETQYF.

V and J are TRBV6-5 and TRBJ2-2; perhaps TRBD2 as D (5 bases). V was trimmed by 8 bases and J by 0 bases, leaving 7 bases between them. Germline V lookup: CDR1 MNHEY, CDR2 SVGAGI. This CDR3 comprises 13 residues. CDR3 residues: CASWRSNTGELFF. The CDR3 nucleotides read TGTGCCAGCTGGAGGTCGAACACCGGGGAGCTGTTTTTT.

This rearrangement joins TRBV30 to TRBJ1-3, with TRBD1 matching 11 bases. J was trimmed by 5 bases and V by 0 bases; bases with no gene match: 6. The CDR3 extends over 16 amino acids. CDR1 GTSNPN and CDR2 SVGIG come from the germline V gene (reference sequence). DNA of the CDR3: TGTGCCTGGAGTGTACTTGGGACAGGGGGAAGAAACACCATATATTTT. This gives the protein CAWSVLGTGGRNTIYF.

This chain uses TRBV5-1 with TRBJ2-2; 11 nucleotides line up with TRBD1. The CDR3 spans 17 residues. CDR1 is SGHRS and CDR2 is YFSETQ in the germline V gene. V gave up 0 bases and J gave up 6 bases; unmatched junction bases: 7. The DNA for the CDR3 is TGCGCCAGCAGCTTGGCCCCGGGACAGGGGGGCGCCGGGGAGCTGTTTTTT. Amino acid sequence: CASSLAPGQGGAGELFF.

This clone was recorded only once. The rearrangement uses TRBV28 and TRBJ2-5, with TRBD1 identical over 9 bases. CDR3 length equals 16 residues. V lost 6 bases to trimming and J lost 7 bases; unmatched junction nucleotides: 15. The germline CDR1 and CDR2 sequences are MDHEN and SYDVKM. CDR3 DNA: TGTGCCAGCAGGGGGGGACAGGGTGCGAGCAGAGGGACCCAGTACTTC. Protein sequence: CASRGGQGASRGTQYF.

The J gene is TRBJ2-5, the V gene TRBV28; a possible D gene is TRBD1 (5 bases). The CDR3 runs to 13 residues. Trimming shortened V by 6 bases and J by 5 bases, and 13 bases separated the two germline ends. Per the germline V gene, CDR1 is MDHEN and CDR2 is SYDVKM. DNA for the CDR3: TGTGCCAGCAGCCCAGGGTCGAGGGAGACCCAGTACTTC. Translation: CASSPGSRETQYF.

CDR3 loop: CSGWVGRETQYF. The CDR3 DNA sequence: TGCAGCGGCTGGGTAGGGAGGGAGACCCAGTACTTC. The J gene is TRBJ2-5, the V gene TRBV29-1; tentative D call: TRBD2 (6 bases). Between the trimmed V and J ends, which lost 7 bases and 5 bases, there was a span of 14 bases. The CDR3 sequence is 12 residues long. Germline V gives CDR1 SQVTM, CDR2 ANQGSEA. Supplemented by reference TRBV29-1 and TRBJ2-5, the full variable domain reads SAVISQKPSRDICQRGTSLTIQCQVDSQVTMMFWYRQQPGQSLTLIATANQGSEATYESGFVIDKFPISRPNLTFSTLTVSNMSPEDSSIYLCSGWVGRETQYFGPGTRLLVL.